This T cell receptor (beta chain) stems from a study of T cells in Graves' hyperthyroidism and ophthalmopathy (dated by TCRdb to the late 2010s). With respect to the entire study: Peripheral blood was sampled at the time of initial diagnosis, prior to any treatment. After sampling, hyperthyroidism patients received methimazole starting at 30 mg daily, and ophthalmopathy patients received high-dose intravenous methylprednisolone. The paper reports TCR Vbeta CDR3 sequencing of over 120 peripheral blood samples: around 45 ophthalmopathy, fewer than 80 hyperthyroidism and approximately 17 progressor patients. In more than 5 Graves' hyperthyroidism patients, the study also compared T-cell repertoires from thyroid tissue with T-cell repertoires from blood. An independent validation cohort of around 20 hyperthyroidism patients and roughly 16 patients who later progressed to ophthalmopathy tested prospective prediction of ophthalmopathy. A discovery cohort of about a hundred patients, about 43 with Graves' ophthalmopathy and more than 55 with stable Graves' hyperthyroidism, was used to find distinguishing TCR V-J signatures. For training and testing, the 100 or so patients in the discovery cohort were randomly divided in a 7:3 ratio.

There are 12 amino acids in the CDR3, from cysteine to phenylalanine inclusive. Only CDR3 DNA is held: 36 bases, read in frame from base 1. CDR1 and CDR2, looked up from the germline V gene, are SNHLY and FYNNEI. Deletion took 6 bases off V and 1 base off J, with a span of 7 bases between the germline ends. This clonotype came up many times. What antigen it recognizes has not been identified. No much larger clone is present one base from it, and per-base qualities are unavailable. The study at large found these results: A model built on a 13 V-J signature distinguished ophthalmopathy from stable hyperthyroidism, reaching roughly 88% sensitivity and about 81% specificity in cross-validation and 80%/75% in testing. Most expanded thyroid clonotypes (frequency above 0.001) were also detected in blood, a finding suggesting that blood repertoires may reflect thyroid immune responses. No statistical method was used to fix the sample size in advance, and group allocation was not hidden from the investigators. In validation, the model predicted progression to ophthalmopathy a median of roughly 6.1 months before onset, with around 70% sensitivity and roughly 73% specificity.

Graves' hyperthyroidism was defined as stable when no progression to ophthalmopathy occurred over 18 months of follow-up. Hyperthyroidism patients were aged 18 to 65 years and newly diagnosed, with disease duration of less than 2 months. Patients with uncontrolled infections, other autoimmune diseases, pregnancy or lactation were excluded. Diagnoses were based on clinical symptoms, serum thyroxine and TRAb, thyroid ultrasound and orbital computed tomography. Ficoll-Paque density gradient centrifugation was used to isolate PBMCs from about 10 ml of fresh peripheral blood. Total RNA was extracted with Trizol reagent, and quality was checked on an Agilent 2100 Bioanalyzer. The TCR beta CDR3 regions were amplified from RNA transcripts. The first round of RT-PCR for the TCR CDR3 was performed with the HTBI primer set and the Qiagen OneStep RT-PCR kit. A second multiplex PCR round built the libraries, followed by size selection and purification. Sequencing of the libraries was done on an Illumina HiSeq2000 using paired-end 100 bp reads. The source study handled its data this way. SOAPnuke was used to process the raw data, removing reads that contained adapters or uncalled bases, had a mean Phred below 15, or lacked an exact match to the constant primer or identifier. High-quality paired reads were merged using COPE v1.2.5, and each unique nucleotide sequence was defined as a clonotype. MiTCR v1.1 was used to align the clonotypes against IMGT TRBV, TRBD and TRBJ reference segments. The analysis was restricted to V-J combinations with a frequency above 0.0001, which together covered approximately 99% of the repertoires. A TCS score was defined as the ratio between F50 (clonal expansion) and ExV (chaos), using BLOSUM62-based TCRdist between CDR3 peptides within each V-J. Welch's t-statistics and random forest reduced around 510 V-J features to roughly 13, which were used in a naive Bayes classifier (R e1071). TCRdb reran the public reads through fastp at Q25 and MiXCR, keeping productive beta chains. For every CDR3 protein sequence, its rows merge into one entry that carries the most common genes and DNA. It is TCRdb's table, rather than the study itself, that gives the V and J calls and clone size. The sample data list a few hundred thousand distinct CDR3 sequences, and around 19% of these were observed just once. Together, the top ten hold 35% to 50% of the sample.

Material: blood. The chain was built from TRBV2 and TRBJ2-7; TRBD1 is perhaps the D gene, given 6 matching bases. This receptor was identified in a man aged 40-49 years with Graves' hyperthyroidism. The DNA sequence follows: TGTGCCAGCAGGGACAGATCCTACGAGCAGTACTTC. It encodes CASRDRSYEQYF.